This TCR beta chain appears in the sequencing data of a study of T-cell memory formation after mild COVID-19. Notes on the study in general: CD4+ contracting clones lay mainly in CM and EM, CD8+ ones in EMRA. While clones contracting from day 15 to 85 were balanced between CD4 and CD8, later expanders leaned CD4+. Several responding clones turned up in pre-infection memory, indicating that cross-reactive memory may have taken part.

This clonotype was detected many times. Its matching antigen is unknown. Employing constant-segment primers, 5'RACE generated TCR alpha and TCR beta cDNA libraries bearing sample barcodes and UMIs. TCRdb ran MiXCR on the 5' RACE reads and lists one entry per CDR3 protein. The sample has about 260,000 distinct CDR3 sequences; approximately 15% are singletons. Material for sequencing was PBMCs or a T cell subset sorted from them (not recorded which). This receptor was identified in a man aged 18 to 29 who had mild COVID-19 (a few samples of this study predate the infection). Cell type and time point are not known.

This CDR3 is CASSLSIHEQFF. The CDR3 DNA sequence: TGCGCCAGCAGCTTGAGTATCCATGAGCAGTTCTTC. This sequence joins TRBV5-1 and TRBJ2-1; D remains ambiguous. Per the germline V gene, CDR1 is SGHRS and CDR2 is YFSETQ. The CDR3 runs to 12 residues. V lost 1 base and J 8 bases, leaving 7 bases between the germline ends.